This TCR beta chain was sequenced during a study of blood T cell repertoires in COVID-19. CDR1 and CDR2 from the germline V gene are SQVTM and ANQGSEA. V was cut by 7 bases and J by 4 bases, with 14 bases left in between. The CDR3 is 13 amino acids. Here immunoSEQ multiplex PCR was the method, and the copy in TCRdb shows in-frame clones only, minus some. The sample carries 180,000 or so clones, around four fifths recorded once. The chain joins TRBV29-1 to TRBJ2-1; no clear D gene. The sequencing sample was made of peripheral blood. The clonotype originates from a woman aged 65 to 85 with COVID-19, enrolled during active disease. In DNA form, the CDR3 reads TGCAGCGCTCAGAGGAACAATTACAATGAGCAGTTCTTC. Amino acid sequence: CSAQRNNYNEQFF.